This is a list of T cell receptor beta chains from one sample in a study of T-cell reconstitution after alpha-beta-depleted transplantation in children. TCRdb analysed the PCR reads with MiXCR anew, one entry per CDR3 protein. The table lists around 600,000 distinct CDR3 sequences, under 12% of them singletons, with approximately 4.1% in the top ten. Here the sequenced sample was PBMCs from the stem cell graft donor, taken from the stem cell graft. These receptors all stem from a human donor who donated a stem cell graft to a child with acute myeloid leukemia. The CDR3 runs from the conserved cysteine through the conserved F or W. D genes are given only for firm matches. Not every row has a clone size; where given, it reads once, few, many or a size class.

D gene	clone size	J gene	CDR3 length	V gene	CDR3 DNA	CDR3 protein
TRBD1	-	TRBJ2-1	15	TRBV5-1	TGCGCCAGCAGCTTGGGTACAGGGGGCGAATATGAGCAGTTCTTC	CASSLGTGGEYEQFF
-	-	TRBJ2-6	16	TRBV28	TGTGCCAGCAGTCCACAGGGGGGGTCTGGGGCCAACGTCCTGACTTTC	CASSPQGGSGANVLTF
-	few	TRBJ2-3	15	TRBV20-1	TGCAGTGCTAGTGATTGGAGCGGGAGCACAGATACGCAGTATTTT	CSASDWSGSTDTQYF
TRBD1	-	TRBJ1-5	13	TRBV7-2	TGTGCCAGCAGCCGAGGGACAGTTGAGCCCCAGCATTTT	CASSRGTVEPQHF
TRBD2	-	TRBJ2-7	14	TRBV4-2	TGTGCCAGCAGCCAGCGGGAGGCCAACTACGAGCAGTACTTC	CASSQREANYEQYF
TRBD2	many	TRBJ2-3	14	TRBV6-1	TGTGCTAGCAGTCCTAGCGGGAGTACAGATACGCAGTATTTT	CASSPSGSTDTQYF
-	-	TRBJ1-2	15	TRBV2	TGTGCCAGCAGTGATCCGGGGCGGGTGCACTATGGCTACACCTTC	CASSDPGRVHYGYTF
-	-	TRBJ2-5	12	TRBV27	TGTGCCAGCAGTTTTCGGGGGTCGACCCAGTACTTC	CASSFRGSTQYF
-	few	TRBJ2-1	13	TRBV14	TGTGCCAGCAGCCAAAGTTCGGCCGCGGAGCAGTTCTTC	CASSQSSAAEQFF
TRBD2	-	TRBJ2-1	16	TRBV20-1	TGCAGTGCCCATACTAGCGGGAGTTACTCCTACAATGAGCAGTTCTTC	CSAHTSGSYSYNEQFF
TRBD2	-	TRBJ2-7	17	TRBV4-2	TGTGCCAGCAGCCAAGAACGTGGACTAGCGGGAGCCTACGAGCAGTACTTC	CASSQERGLAGAYEQYF
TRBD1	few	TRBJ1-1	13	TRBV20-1	TGCAGTGCTCCTAGGACAGGGGGATCTGAAGCTTTCTTT	CSAPRTGGSEAFF
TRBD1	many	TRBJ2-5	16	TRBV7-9	TGTGCCAGCAGCCCAGGACAGGGGAGTATTACGGAGACCCAGTACTTC	CASSPGQGSITETQYF
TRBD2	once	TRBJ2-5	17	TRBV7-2	TGTGCCAGCAGCTTGGGGTCGGGCGGGAGTCGGCAAGAGACCCAGTACTTC	CASSLGSGGSRQETQYF
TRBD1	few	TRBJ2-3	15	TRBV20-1	TGCAGTGCTAGAGCACCTAGGACAGGGAAAAATACGCAGTATTTT	CSARAPRTGKNTQYF
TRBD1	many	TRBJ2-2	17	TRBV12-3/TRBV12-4	TGTGCCAGCAGTTTAGGGGACAGGGCGACCGACACCGGGGAGCTGTTTTTT	CASSLGDRATDTGELFF
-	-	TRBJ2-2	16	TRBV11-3	TGTGCCAGCAGCTTAAAAAGGGAGCGGGTCCCCGGGGAGCTGTTTTTT	CASSLKRERVPGELFF
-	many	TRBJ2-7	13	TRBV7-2	TGTGCCAGCAGCTCCCGAATAACCTACGAGCAGTACTTC	CASSSRITYEQYF
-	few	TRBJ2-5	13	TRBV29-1	TGCAGCGGGGAGGGGGCGTTGGGGGAGACCCAGTACTTC	CSGEGALGETQYF
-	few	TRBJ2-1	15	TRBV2	TGTGCCAGCAGTGACAGGGTCTACGGTAAGAATGAGCAGTTCTTC	CASSDRVYGKNEQFF
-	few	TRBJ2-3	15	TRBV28	TGTGCCAGCAGTAACTCCCTGGGGGGCTCGGATACGCAGTATTTT	CASSNSLGGSDTQYF
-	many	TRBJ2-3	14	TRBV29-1	TGCAGCGTTTCAGAAGGGGCGGGCACAGATACGCAGTATTTT	CSVSEGAGTDTQYF
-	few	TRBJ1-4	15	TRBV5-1	TGCGCCAGCAGCCCCCAACGATGGACTAATGAAAAACTGTTTTTT	CASSPQRWTNEKLFF
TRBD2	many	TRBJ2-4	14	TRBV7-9	TGTGCCAGCAGCTCTAGCGGGAGTTGGGTCATTCAGTACTTC	CASSSSGSWVIQYF
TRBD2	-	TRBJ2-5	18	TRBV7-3	TGTGCCAGCAGCTTAATGGGCCCTAGCGGGAGTCTAATTGAGACCCAGTACTTC	CASSLMGPSGSLIETQYF
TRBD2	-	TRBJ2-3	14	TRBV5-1	TGCGCCAGCACCGGACTAGCGTCAGCAGATACGCAGTATTTT	CASTGLASADTQYF
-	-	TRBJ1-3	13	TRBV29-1	TGCAGCGTCGGGAAGGACTCTGGAAACACCATATATTTT	CSVGKDSGNTIYF
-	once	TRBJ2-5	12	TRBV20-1	TGCAGTGCTAGCGTCTTAAAAGAGACCCAGTACTTC	CSASVLKETQYF
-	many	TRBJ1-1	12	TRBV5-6	TGTGCCAGCAGCTTGTCACACACTGAAGCTTTCTTT	CASSLSHTEAFF
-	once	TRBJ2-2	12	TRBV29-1	TGCAGCGTTGTGGAAGGGCGGGGGGAGCTGTTTTTT	CSVVEGRGELFF
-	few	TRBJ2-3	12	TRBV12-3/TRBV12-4	TGTGCCAGCGGGGAAGCCGAAGATACGCAGTATTTT	CASGEAEDTQYF
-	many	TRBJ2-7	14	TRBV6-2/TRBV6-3	TGTGCCAGCAGTTACATTGGGCCCCTGGGTGAGCAGTACTTC	CASSYIGPLGEQYF
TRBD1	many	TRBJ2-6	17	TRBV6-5	TGTGCCAGCAGTTACTGGGGCAGGGGGTCTGGGGCCAACGTCCTGACTTTC	CASSYWGRGSGANVLTF
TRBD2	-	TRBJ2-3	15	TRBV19	TGTGCCAGTAGTGACGGCGGGAGGGCCGGGGATACGCAGTATTTT	CASSDGGRAGDTQYF
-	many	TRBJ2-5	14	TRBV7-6	TGTGCCAGCAGCTTCTCGGAGTCCTCGGCGACCCAGTACTTC	CASSFSESSATQYF
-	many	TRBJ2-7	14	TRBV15	TGTGCCACCAGCAGTGCAGGGTCCTCCTACGAGCAGTACTTC	CATSSAGSSYEQYF
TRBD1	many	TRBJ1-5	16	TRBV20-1	TGCAGTGCTAGAGCGTCCCGGGACAGGGTCAATCAGCCCCAGCATTTT	CSARASRDRVNQPQHF
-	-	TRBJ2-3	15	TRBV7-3	TGTGCCAGCAGCTTTGTCGGTAAAGACACAGATACGCAGTATTTT	CASSFVGKDTDTQYF
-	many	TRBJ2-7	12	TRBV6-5	TGTGCCAGCAGGGCGTTTGGGGGAGAGCAGTACTTC	CASRAFGGEQYF
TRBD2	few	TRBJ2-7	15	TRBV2	TGTGCCAGCAGTGAACCGACTAGCGGGATCGACGAGCAGTACTTC	CASSEPTSGIDEQYF
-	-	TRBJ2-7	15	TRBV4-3	TGCGCCAGCAGCCAAGATCAGAGATCCGGGTACGAGCAGTACTTC	CASSQDQRSGYEQYF
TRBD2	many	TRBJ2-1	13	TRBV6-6	TGTGCCAGTGGACTAGCGGTTTACAATGAGCAGTTCTTC	CASGLAVYNEQFF
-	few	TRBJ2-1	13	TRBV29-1	TGCAGCGTACGACTACACGTCTACAATGAGCAGTTCTTC	CSVRLHVYNEQFF
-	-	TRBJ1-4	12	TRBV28	TGTGCCAGCAGGCCCCTGCGTGAAAAACTGTTTTTT	CASRPLREKLFF